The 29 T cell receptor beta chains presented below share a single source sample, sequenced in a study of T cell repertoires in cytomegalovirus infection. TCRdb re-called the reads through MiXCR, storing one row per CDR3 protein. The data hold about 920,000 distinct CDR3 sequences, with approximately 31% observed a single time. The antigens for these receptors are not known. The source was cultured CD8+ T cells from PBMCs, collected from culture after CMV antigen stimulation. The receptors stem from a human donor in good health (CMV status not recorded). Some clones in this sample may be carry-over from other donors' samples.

As DNA, the CDR3 is TGTGCCAGCAGCCTGAGGGGTCCGACTTTCAATGAGCAGTTCTTC. Its protein is CASSLRGPTFNEQFF. The chain links TRBV6-1 to TRBJ2-1, with D possibly being TRBD1 or TRBD2 (5 bases each). Deletions cut 6 bases from V and 6 bases from J, with 18 bases between. The CDR3 is 15 amino acids. Germline V CDR1 and CDR2: MNHNS, SASEGT.

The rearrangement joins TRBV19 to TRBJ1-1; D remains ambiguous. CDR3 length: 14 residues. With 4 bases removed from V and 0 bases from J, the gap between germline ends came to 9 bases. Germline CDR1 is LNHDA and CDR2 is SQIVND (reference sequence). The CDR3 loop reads CASSTARLNTEAFF. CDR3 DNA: TGTGCCAGTAGTACCGCCCGGCTGAACACTGAAGCTTTCTTT.

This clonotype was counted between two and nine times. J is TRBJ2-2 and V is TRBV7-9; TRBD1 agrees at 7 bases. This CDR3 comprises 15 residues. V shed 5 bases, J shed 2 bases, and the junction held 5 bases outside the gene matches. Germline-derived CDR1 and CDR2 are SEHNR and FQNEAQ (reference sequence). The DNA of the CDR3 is TGTGCCAGCAGCCACGGACAGGCAAACACCGGGGAGCTGTTTTTT. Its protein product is CASSHGQANTGELFF.

CDR3 coding DNA: TGTGCCAGCAGTACAAAAGGGGGCACTGAAGCTTTCTTT. Translating it yields CASSTKGGTEAFF. The rearrangement uses TRBV6-6 and TRBJ1-1; D is perhaps TRBD1 (6 bases). Germline CDR1 and CDR2: MNHNY and SVGAGI (reference sequence). V lost 5 bases and J lost 4, with 11 bases in between. This CDR3 region has 13 residues.

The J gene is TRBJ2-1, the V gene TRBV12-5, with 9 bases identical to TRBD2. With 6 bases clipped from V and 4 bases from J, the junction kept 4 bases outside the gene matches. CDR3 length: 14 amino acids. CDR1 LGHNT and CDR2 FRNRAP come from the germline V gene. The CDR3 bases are TGTGCTAGTGGGAGCGGGGGGAGGTACAATGAGCAGTTCTTC. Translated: CASGSGGRYNEQFF.

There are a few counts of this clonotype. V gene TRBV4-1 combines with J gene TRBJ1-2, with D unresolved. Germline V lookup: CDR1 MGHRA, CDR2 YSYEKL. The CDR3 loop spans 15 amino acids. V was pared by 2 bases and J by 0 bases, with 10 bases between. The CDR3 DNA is TGCGCCAGCAGCCAAACCCCGGATCCTAACTATGGCTACACCTTC. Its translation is CASSQTPDPNYGYTF.

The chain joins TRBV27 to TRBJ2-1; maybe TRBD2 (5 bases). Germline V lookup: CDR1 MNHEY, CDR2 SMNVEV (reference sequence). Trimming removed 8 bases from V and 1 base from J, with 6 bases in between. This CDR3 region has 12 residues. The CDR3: CASGGSYNEQFF. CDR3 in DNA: TGTGCCAGCGGCGGGTCCTACAATGAGCAGTTCTTC.

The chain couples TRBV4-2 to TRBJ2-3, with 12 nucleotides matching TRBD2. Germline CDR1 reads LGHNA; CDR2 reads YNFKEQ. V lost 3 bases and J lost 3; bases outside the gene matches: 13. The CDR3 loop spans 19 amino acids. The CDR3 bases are TGTGCCAGCAGCCAGGACGAGACCGGGACTAGCGGGTTGACAGATACGCAGTATTTT. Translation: CASSQDETGTSGLTDTQYF.

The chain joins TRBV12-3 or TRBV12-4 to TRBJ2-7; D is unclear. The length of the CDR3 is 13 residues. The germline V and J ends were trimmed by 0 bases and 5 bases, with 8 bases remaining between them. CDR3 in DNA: TGTGCCAGCAGTTTAGCGATTTCCCACGAGCAGTACGTC. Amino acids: CASSLAISHEQYV.

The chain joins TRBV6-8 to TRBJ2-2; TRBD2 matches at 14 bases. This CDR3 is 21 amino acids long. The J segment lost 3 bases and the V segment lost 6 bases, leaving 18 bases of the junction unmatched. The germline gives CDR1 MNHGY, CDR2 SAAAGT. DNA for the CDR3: TGTGCCAGCAGCCCGCTGCTGGCACAGACTAGCGGGGGGGCCGACACCGGGGAGCTGTTTTTT. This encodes CASSPLLAQTSGGADTGELFF.

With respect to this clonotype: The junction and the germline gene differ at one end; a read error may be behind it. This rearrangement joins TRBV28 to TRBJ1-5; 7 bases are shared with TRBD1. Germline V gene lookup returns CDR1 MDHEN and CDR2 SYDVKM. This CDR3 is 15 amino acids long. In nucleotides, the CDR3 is TGTGCCAGCACCCCCGTTGGGGACAGCAATCAGCCCCGGCATTTT. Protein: CASTPVGDSNQPRHF.

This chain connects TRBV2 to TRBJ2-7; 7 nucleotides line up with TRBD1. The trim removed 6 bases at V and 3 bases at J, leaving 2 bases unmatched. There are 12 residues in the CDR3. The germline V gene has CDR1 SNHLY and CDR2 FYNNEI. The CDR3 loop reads CASRYRGYEQYF. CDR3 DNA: TGTGCCAGCAGATACAGGGGCTACGAGCAGTACTTC.

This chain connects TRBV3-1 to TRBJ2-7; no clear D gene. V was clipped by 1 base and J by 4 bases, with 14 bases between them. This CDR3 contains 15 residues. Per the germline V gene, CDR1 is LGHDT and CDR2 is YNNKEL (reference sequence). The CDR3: CASSQGWAGAYEQYV. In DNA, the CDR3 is TGTGCCAGCAGCCAAGGCTGGGCAGGAGCATACGAGCAGTACGTC.

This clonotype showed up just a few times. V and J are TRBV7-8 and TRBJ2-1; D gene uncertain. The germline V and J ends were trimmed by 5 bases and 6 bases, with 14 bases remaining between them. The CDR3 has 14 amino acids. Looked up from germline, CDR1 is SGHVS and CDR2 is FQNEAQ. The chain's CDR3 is CASSPHTGFNEQFF. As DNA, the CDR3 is TGTGCCAGCAGCCCCCATACCGGGTTCAATGAGCAGTTCTTC.

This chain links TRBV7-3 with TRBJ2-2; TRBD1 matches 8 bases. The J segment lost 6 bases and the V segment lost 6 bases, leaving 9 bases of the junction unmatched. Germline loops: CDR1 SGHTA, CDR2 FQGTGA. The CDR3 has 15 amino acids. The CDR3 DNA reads TGTGCCAGCAGAGGTGGGACAGGATCTCCCGGGGAGCTGTTTTTT. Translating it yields CASRGGTGSPGELFF.

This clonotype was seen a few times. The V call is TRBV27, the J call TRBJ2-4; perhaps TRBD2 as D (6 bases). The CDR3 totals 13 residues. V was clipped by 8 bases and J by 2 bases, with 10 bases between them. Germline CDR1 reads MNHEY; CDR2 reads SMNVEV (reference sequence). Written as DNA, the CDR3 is TGTGCCAGCGGGCGGGGACCCAAAAACATTCAGTACTTC. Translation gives CASGRGPKNIQYF.

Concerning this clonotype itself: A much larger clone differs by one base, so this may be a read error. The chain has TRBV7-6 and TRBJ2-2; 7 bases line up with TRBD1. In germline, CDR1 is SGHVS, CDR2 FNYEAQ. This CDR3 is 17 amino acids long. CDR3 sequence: CVSSAHPGTVSTGELFF. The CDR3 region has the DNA TGTGTCAGCAGCGCTCACCCCGGGACAGTGAGCACCGGGGAGCTGTTTTTT.

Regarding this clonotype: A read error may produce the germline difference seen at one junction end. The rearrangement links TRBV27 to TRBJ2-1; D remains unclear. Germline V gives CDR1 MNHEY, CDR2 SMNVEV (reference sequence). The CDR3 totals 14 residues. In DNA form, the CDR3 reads TGTGCCAGCAGTTTAAGGTGGGTCGGCAATGAGCGGTTCTTC. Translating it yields CASSLRWVGNERFF.

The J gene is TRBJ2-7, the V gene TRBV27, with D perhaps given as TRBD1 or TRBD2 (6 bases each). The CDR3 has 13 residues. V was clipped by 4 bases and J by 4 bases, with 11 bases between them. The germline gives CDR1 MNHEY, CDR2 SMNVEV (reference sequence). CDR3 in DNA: TGTGCCAGCAGTTATAGGGGGAGGTACGAGCAGTACTTC. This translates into CASSYRGRYEQYF.

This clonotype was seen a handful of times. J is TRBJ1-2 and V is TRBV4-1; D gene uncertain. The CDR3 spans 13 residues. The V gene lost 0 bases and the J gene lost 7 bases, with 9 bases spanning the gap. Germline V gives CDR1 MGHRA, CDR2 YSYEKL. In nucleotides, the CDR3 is TGCGCCAGCAGCCAAGAGCCTAAGGGTGGCTACACCTTC. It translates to CASSQEPKGGYTF.

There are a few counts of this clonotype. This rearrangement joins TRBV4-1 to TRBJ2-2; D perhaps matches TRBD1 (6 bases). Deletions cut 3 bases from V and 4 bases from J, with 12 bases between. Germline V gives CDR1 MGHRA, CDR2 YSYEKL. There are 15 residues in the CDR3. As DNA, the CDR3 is TGCGCCAGCAGCCAGGCCCAGGGGCCCACCGGGGAGCTGTTTTTT. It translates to CASSQAQGPTGELFF.

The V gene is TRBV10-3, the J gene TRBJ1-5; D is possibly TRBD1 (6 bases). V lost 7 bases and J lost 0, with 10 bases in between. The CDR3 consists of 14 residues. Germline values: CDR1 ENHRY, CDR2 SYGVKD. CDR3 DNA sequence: TGTGCCATCAAGGGGGTGGATAGCAATCAGCCCCAGCATTTT. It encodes CAIKGVDSNQPQHF.

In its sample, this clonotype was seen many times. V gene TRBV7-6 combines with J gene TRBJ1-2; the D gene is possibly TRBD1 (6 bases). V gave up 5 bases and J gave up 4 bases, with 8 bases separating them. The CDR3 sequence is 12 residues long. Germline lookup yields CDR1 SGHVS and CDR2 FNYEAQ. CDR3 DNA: TGTGCCAGCAGCCCGGACAGCTATGGCTACACCTTC. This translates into CASSPDSYGYTF.

CDR3 nucleotides: TGTGCCAGCAGTTATACTCCATCGGGACACGAGACCCAGTACTTC. Its translation: CASSYTPSGHETQYF. The chain links TRBV6-2 or TRBV6-3 to TRBJ2-5; the D gene is possibly TRBD1 (6 bases). Deletions cut 3 bases from V and 5 bases from J, with 16 bases between. This CDR3 has 15 amino acids. Germline values: CDR1 MNHEY, CDR2 SVGEGT.

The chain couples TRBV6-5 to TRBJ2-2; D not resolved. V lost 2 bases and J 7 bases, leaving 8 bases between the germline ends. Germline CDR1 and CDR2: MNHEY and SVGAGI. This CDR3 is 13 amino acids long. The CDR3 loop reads CASSYSVVGELFF. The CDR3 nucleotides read TGTGCCAGCAGTTACAGCGTAGTCGGGGAGCTGTTTTTT.

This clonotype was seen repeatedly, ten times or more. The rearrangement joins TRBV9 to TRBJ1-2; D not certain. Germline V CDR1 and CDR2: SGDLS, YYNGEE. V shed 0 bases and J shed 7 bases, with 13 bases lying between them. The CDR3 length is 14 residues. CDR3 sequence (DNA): TGTGCCAGCAGCGTAGGAAACACCGGGGTTGGCTACACCTTC. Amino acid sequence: CASSVGNTGVGYTF.

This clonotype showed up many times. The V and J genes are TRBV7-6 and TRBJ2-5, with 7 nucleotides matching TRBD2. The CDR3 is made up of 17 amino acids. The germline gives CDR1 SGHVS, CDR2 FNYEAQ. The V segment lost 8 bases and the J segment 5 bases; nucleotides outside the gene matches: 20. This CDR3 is CASAQPRGAGVGETQYF. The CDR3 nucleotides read TGTGCCAGCGCCCAACCGAGGGGTGCGGGGGTGGGGGAGACCCAGTACTTC.

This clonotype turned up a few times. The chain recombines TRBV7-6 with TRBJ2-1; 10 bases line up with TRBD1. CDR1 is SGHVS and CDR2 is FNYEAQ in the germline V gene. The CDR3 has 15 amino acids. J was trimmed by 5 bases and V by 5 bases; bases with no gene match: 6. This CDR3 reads CASSRGQGVDNEQFF. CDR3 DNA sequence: TGTGCCAGCAGCCGCGGACAGGGGGTGGACAATGAGCAGTTCTTC.

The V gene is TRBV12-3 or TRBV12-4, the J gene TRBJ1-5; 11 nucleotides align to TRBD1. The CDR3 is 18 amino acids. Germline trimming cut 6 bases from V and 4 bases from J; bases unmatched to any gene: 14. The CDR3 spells CASRPGQGVYERNQPQHF. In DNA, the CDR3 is TGTGCCAGCAGACCGGGACAGGGGGTATACGAGCGGAATCAGCCCCAGCATTTT.